Following are 3 T cell receptor beta chains from one sample sequenced in a study of cytomegalovirus exposure and HLA in healthy donors. PCR amplification relied on 60 Vbeta primers (plus 13 Jbeta primers). Measured with immunoSEQ multiplex PCR; TCRdb has only the in-frame clones, and not every one. The sample carries fewer than 140,000 clones, 65% to 90% recorded once. Source material: PBMCs. The source is a man aged 50 to 59 in good health and CMV-seronegative.

This chain joins TRBV12-5 and TRBJ2-1; D not resolved. The CDR3 runs 13 residues. CDR1 LGHNT and CDR2 FRNRAP come from the germline V gene. V was clipped by 7 bases and J by 4 bases, with 11 bases between them. The CDR3 loop reads CASDPSRYNEQFF. DNA for the CDR3: TGTGCTAGTGACCCCTCCAGGTACAATGAGCAGTTCTTC.

The chain combines TRBV18 with TRBJ1-4; D may be TRBD1 (5 bases). With 4 bases removed from V and 0 bases from J, the gap between germline ends came to 12 bases. Germline-derived CDR1 and CDR2 are KGHSH and LQKENI. CDR3 length equals 16 residues. CDR3 in DNA: TGTGCCAGCTCACTCGATCGACAGACAACTAATGAAAAACTGTTTTTT. It codes for CASSLDRQTTNEKLFF.

This chain uses TRBV29-1 with TRBJ2-2; 9 bases map to TRBD1. V shed 4 bases, J shed 2 bases, and the junction held 5 bases outside the gene matches. This CDR3 region has 15 residues. CDR1 and CDR2 from the germline V gene are SQVTM and ANQGSEA. The CDR3 DNA reads TGCAGCGTTGTAGTGGGACAGGGAAACACCGGGGAGCTGTTTTTT. This codes for CSVVVGQGNTGELFF.